This T cell receptor beta chain was profiled in a study of CD8+ T cells in alopecia areata. In the study overall: In an open-label trial, patients got 5 to 10 mg tofacitinib twice daily. Disease severity was quantified as SALT score of affected scalp area.

General study results and limits: Uncertain still, given a single nonresponder, is whether baseline CD8+ expansion links to response.

The CDR3 spans 17 residues. The V end lost 0 bases, the J end lost 0 bases, and 9 bases lay between the germline ends. Germline V lookup: CDR1 SGHTA, CDR2 FQGNSA. Treatment here: oral pan-JAK inhibitor, 5-10 mg twice daily. With respect to this clone: What it binds is not known.

cDNA reverse transcribed from extracted RNA served as the sequencing template. This table comes from immunoSEQ multiplex PCR, and its TCRdb copy is limited to in-frame clones, with some not included. This repertoire shows around 150,000 clones, about 71% found once; its top ten account for around 0.9%. The clonotype was recovered from a human donor with alopecia areata. The material was CD4+ T cells sorted from blood, obtained at week 4, from a patient treated with tofacitinib. The chain recombines TRBV7-2 with TRBJ2-6; the D gene could be TRBD1 or TRBD2 (5 bases each). The CDR3 DNA reads TGTGCCAGCAGCTTAGCCGCAGGGACCTCTGGGGCCAACGTCCTGACTTTC. It encodes CASSLAAGTSGANVLTF. Looking up the rest from reference TRBV7-2 and TRBJ2-6 gives the full variable domain: GAGVSQSPSNKVTEKGKDVELRCDPISGHTALYWYRQSLGQGLEFLIYFQGNSAPDKSGLPSDRFSAERTGGSVSTLTIQRTQQEDSAVYLCASSLAAGTSGANVLTFGAGSRLTVL.